This T cell receptor beta chain came from a study of cytomegalovirus exposure and HLA in healthy donors. A remark on this clone: Its specificity is unknown.

Whole-study results and caveats: Available immune exposure information covered CMV serostatus only. The classifier, whose performance was assessed in both the original and validation cohorts, reportedly diagnosed cytomegalovirus status with high specificity and sensitivity.

Germline V gives CDR1 SGHDN, CDR2 FVKESK. The CDR3 covers 13 residues. V lost 4 bases to trimming and J lost 1 base, with 7 bases between them. Primers: 60 Vbeta forward and 13 Jbeta reverse. Libraries were prepared by immunoSEQ multiplex PCR; TCRdb keeps only in-frame clonotypes and omits some of them. The sample contains approximately 50,000 clones, over 75% of which appear only once. Unrecorded immune exposures were likely, despite nominal health at sampling. Sequencing was performed on PBMCs. This clonotype was obtained from a boy aged 10-17 years in good health and CMV-seropositive. The gene calls are TRBV14 and TRBJ1-1; a weak D match, TRBD1 (5 bases). CDR3 nucleotides: TGTGCCAGCAGCCCTACAGGGAACACTGAAGCTTTCTTT. Its protein product is CASSPTGNTEAFF. The full variable domain, rest sourced from reference TRBV14 and TRBJ1-1, is EAGVTQFPSHSVIEKGQTVTLRCDPISGHDNLYWYRRVMGKEIKFLLHFVKESKQDESGMPNNRFLAERTGGTYSTLKVQPAELEDSGVYFCASSPTGNTEAFFGQGTRLTVV.